These T cell receptor beta chains were read from a single sample in a study of blood T cell repertoires in COVID-19. The repertoire was sequenced with immunoSEQ multiplex PCR; TCRdb's copy has only in-frame clones and lacks some. The sample includes 140,000 to 150,000 clones, roughly 80% seen only once; the top ten take roughly 15%. The sample comprised peripheral blood. The receptor source for this set is a man aged 45-60 years with acute or convalescent COVID-19. Both conserved end residues are part of each CDR3. D genes are given only for firm matches. Clone size, where shown, is once, few, many, or a class for clones that have expanded.

j_call d_call v_call clone_size cdr3_nt cdr3_aa
TRBJ1-2 . TRBV27 . TGTGCCAGCGGGCGGGCGAGTCTGAATGGCTACACCTTC CASGRASLNGYTF
TRBJ1-5 . TRBV12-3/TRBV12-4 . TGTGCCAGCACCAGGAATAATCAGCCCCAGCATTTT CASTRNNQPQHF
TRBJ2-5 . TRBV12-5 . TGTGCTAGTGGTTTCGAAGAGACCCAGTACTTC CASGFEETQYF
TRBJ2-2 . TRBV6-6 . TGTGCCAGCAGAGGTCTGGGGGCGGTCGGGGAGCTGTTTTTT CASRGLGAVGELFF
TRBJ1-1 . TRBV25-1 . TGTGCCAGCAGTCCGGGACTTAAGCTAGGGGCTTTCTTT CASSPGLKLGAFF
TRBJ2-2 . TRBV30 few TGTGCCTGGAGTGTTGGGGGGGCAGGCACCGGGGAGCTGTTTTTT CAWSVGGAGTGELFF
TRBJ2-4 . TRBV12-3/TRBV12-4 . TGTGCCAGCAGAATGGACAGTTTAGACATTCAGTACTTC CASRMDSLDIQYF
TRBJ2-3 . TRBV9 . TGTGCCAGCGACTCGATTCTCACAGATACGCAGTATTTT CASDSILTDTQYF
TRBJ1-2 TRBD1 TRBV9 . TGTGCCAGCAGCGTAGATGAGGGGGCTAGGTATGGCTACACCTTC CASSVDEGARYGYTF
TRBJ1-1 TRBD1 TRBV6-1 . TGTGCCAGCAGCCCCGACAGGGGGACTGAAGCTTTCTTT CASSPDRGTEAFF
TRBJ2-3 . TRBV7-6 . TGTGCCAGCAGCTTAAACAGGGACGATACGCAGTATTTT CASSLNRDDTQYF
TRBJ2-1 TRBD2 TRBV29-1 . TGCAGCGTTGAAGATCGAGTTGGCGGGGGGGCGGATGAGCAGTTCTTC CSVEDRVGGGADEQFF
TRBJ1-1 . TRBV9 . TGTGCCAGCAGCTCGGGGGTGAACACTGAAGCTTTCTTT CASSSGVNTEAFF
TRBJ2-1 TRBD2 TRBV2 . TGTGCCAGCAGTTTTGGACTAGCGGGGAACAATGAGCAGTTCTTC CASSFGLAGNNEQFF
TRBJ2-6 TRBD2 TRBV28 . TGTGCCAGCAGTCTCCCTCCTCCGGGACTAGCGGGGGCTGGGGCCAACGTCCTGACTTTC CASSLPPPGLAGAGANVLTF
TRBJ1-1 TRBD1 TRBV30 . TGTGCCTGGAGTCCCGGGGACAGGGGCACTGAAGCTTTCTTT CAWSPGDRGTEAFF
TRBJ2-3 . TRBV21-1 . TGTGCCAGCATTTGGGGCCAACACCGGAAAGATCGCACAGATACGCAGTATTTT CASIWGQHRKDRTDTQYF
TRBJ1-6 . TRBV13 . TGTGCCAGCAGCTTAGGCAGGGAAGGGTCACCCCTCCACTTT CASSLGREGSPLHF
TRBJ2-5 TRBD2 TRBV9 once TGTGCCAGCAGCGTGACTAGCGGGGGACGAGAGACCCAGTACTTC CASSVTSGGRETQYF
TRBJ1-2 TRBD1 TRBV19 . TGTGCCAGTAGTTTCCCGGACAGGGCCTATGGCTACACCTTC CASSFPDRAYGYTF
TRBJ1-2 . TRBV5-6 few TGTGCCAGCAGCTTGGTGGCCCCCATACGGGCTAACTATGGCTACACCTTC CASSLVAPIRANYGYTF
TRBJ1-1 . TRBV14 . TGTGCCAGCAGCCAAGGAGCAGGGGTGAACACTGAAGCTTTCTTT CASSQGAGVNTEAFF
TRBJ1-1 . TRBV6-5 . TGTGCCAGCAGTTACAGGGGGAACACTGAAGCTTTCTTT CASSYRGNTEAFF
TRBJ1-1 . TRBV6-5 . TGTGCCAGCAGCCCACCGTCCAGGAACACTGAAGCTTTCTTT CASSPPSRNTEAFF
TRBJ1-2 TRBD1 TRBV5-1 once TGCGCCAGCAGCCCGATTCAACCGGGACAGGGGTCTGGCTACACCTTC CASSPIQPGQGSGYTF
TRBJ1-6 . TRBV11-3 . TGTGCCAGCAGCTTAGTCAGCGATAATTCACCCCTCCACTTT CASSLVSDNSPLHF
TRBJ2-7 . TRBV21-1 few TGTGCCAGCAGCAATACCGGGAGCTCCTACGAGCAGTACTTC CASSNTGSSYEQYF
TRBJ1-3 . TRBV6-5 . TGTGCCAGCAGTTACGGAGGGGTTTCTGGAAACACCATATATTTT CASSYGGVSGNTIYF